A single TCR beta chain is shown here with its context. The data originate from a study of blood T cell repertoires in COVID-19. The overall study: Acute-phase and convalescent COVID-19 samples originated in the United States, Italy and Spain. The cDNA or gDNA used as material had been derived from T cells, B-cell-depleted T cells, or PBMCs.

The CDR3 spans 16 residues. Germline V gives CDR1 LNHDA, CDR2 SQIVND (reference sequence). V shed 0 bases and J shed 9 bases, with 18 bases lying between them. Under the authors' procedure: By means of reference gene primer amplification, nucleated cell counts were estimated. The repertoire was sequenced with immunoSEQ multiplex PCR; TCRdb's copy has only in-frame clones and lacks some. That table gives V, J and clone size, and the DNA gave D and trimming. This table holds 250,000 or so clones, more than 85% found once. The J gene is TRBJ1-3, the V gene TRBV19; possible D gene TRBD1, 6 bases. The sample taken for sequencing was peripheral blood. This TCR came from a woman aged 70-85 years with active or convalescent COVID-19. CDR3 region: CASSIDGQRIGSTIYF. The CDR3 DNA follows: TGTGCCAGTAGTATAGACGGACAGAGGATAGGGAGCACCATATATTTT.